This T cell receptor beta chain was captured by sequencing in a study of naive and memory T cell subsets. General observations from the study: A few larger clonotypes appeared in naive repertoires, especially CD8, possibly memory cells re-expressing CD45RA.

Alpha and beta libraries were amplified separately from the second PCR onward. An equimolar mix of two oligonucleotides served as the beta constant-region primer for TRBC1 and TRBC2. The ligated cDNA underwent four PCR rounds using SP2 and nested alpha and beta constant-region primers. TCRdb recomputed calls from the UMI-ligation and nested PCR reads with MiXCR, one row per CDR3 protein. Among around 140,000 distinct CDR3 sequences listed, approximately 20% were seen once. This clonotype was picked up a small number of times. Its antigen is unidentified. Specimen: naive CD8+ T cells from blood. The sequence came from a human donor in good health.

The chain's CDR3 is CASSYPVSGSEQFF. CDR3 DNA sequence: TGTGCCAGCAGTTACCCGGTCAGCGGGAGTGAGCAGTTCTTC. The chain employs TRBV28 and TRBJ2-1; 8 bases are shared with TRBD2. Germline loops: CDR1 MDHEN, CDR2 SYDVKM. CDR3 length equals 14 residues. The junction had 8 bases not matched to a gene; V was cut back by 4 bases and J by 9 bases. Supplemented by reference TRBV28 and TRBJ2-1, the full variable domain reads DVKVTQSSRYLVKRTGEKVFLECVQDMDHENMFWYRQDPGLGLRLIYFSYDVKMKEKGDIPEGYSVSREKKERFSLILESASTNQTSMYLCASSYPVSGSEQFFGPGTRLTVL.